The 30 T cell receptor beta chains below come from one sample, sequenced in a study of CD8+ T cells in alopecia areata. Stated treatment: oral pan-JAK inhibitor, 5-10 mg twice daily. Extraction and reverse transcription of RNA yielded cDNA as the sequencing template. The assay was immunoSEQ multiplex PCR, and TCRdb's table has in-frame clones only and misses some. This sample has 200,000 to 250,000 clones, with 55% to 70% found just once. The starting material was CD4+ T cells sorted from blood, obtained at week 4, from a patient treated with tofacitinib. The source of these receptors is a human donor with alopecia areata.

This clone was seen a few times. The CDR3 DNA reads TGTGCCAGCAGTCGGGACAGAGACTATGGCTACACCTTC. It specifies CASSRDRDYGYTF. The J gene is TRBJ1-2, the V gene TRBV5-6; 7 bases line up with TRBD1. This CDR3 region has 13 residues. The V gene end was trimmed by 5 bases and the J gene end by 3 bases; junction bases not matched to a gene: 4. The germline gives CDR1 SGHDT, CDR2 YYEEEE. The full variable domain, completed using reference TRBV5-6 and TRBJ1-2, is DAGVTQSPTHLIKTRGQQVTLRCSPKSGHDTVSWYQQALGQGPQFIFQYYEEEERQRGNFPDRFSGHQFPNYSSELNVNALLLGDSALYLCASSRDRDYGYTFGSGTRLTVV.

V and J are TRBV2 and TRBJ2-3; TRBD2 is a possible D gene (5 bases). Germline CDR1 reads SNHLY; CDR2 reads FYNNEI. The CDR3 has 18 residues. The V end was cut by 2 bases, the J end by 3 bases, with 21 bases between. In DNA, the CDR3 is TGTGCCAGCAGTGAAAGGCAACTATCGGGGTACCAAACAGATACGCAGTATTTT. It translates to CASSERQLSGYQTDTQYF.

The chain joins TRBV9 to TRBJ2-5; TRBD1 agrees at 7 bases. CDR3 length: 14 amino acids. The germline V gene encodes CDR1 SGDLS and CDR2 YYNGEE. V was clipped by 2 bases and J by 3 bases; unmatched bases: 4. Here the CDR3 reads CASSVGTAKETQYF. The DNA of the CDR3 is TGTGCCAGCAGCGTCGGGACAGCTAAAGAGACCCAGTACTTC.

Concerning this clone itself: The same CDR3 arises from other DNA sequences in this sample as well. This chain connects TRBV6-1 to TRBJ1-2, with D perhaps TRBD1 (5 bases). CDR3 size: 13 residues. Germline V CDR1 and CDR2: MNHNS, SASEGT. V was pared by 2 bases and J by 5 bases, with 9 bases between. The CDR3, as DNA: TGTGCCAGCAGTGAACAGGGTGGATATGGCTACACCTTC. This gives the protein CASSEQGGYGYTF.

V usage is TRBV23-1 and J usage is TRBJ2-5; possible D gene TRBD1, 5 bases. TRBV23-1 is assigned to the ORF class and has an uncertain function. CDR3 length: 15 residues. V lost 6 bases and J 1 base, leaving 15 bases between the germline ends. CDR3 region: CASRPTGPAQETQYF. CDR3 in DNA: TGCGCCAGCAGGCCAACAGGACCAGCCCAAGAGACCCAGTACTTC.

The genes are TRBV15 and TRBJ1-5; tentatively, D is TRBD1 (6 bases). V was pared by 0 bases and J by 2 bases, with 11 bases between. The germline V gene has CDR1 LNHNV and CDR2 YYDKDF (reference sequence). The CDR3 consists of 16 residues. The CDR3 DNA reads TGTGCCACCAGCAGAGAAGTCAGGGGAGGCAATCAGCCCCAGCATTTT. Its protein product is CATSREVRGGNQPQHF. Complete variable domain (other parts from reference TRBV15 and TRBJ1-5): DAMVIQNPRYQVTQFGKPVTLSCSQTLNHNVMYWYQQKSSQAPKLLFHYYDKDFNNEADTPDNFQSRRPNTSFCFLDIRSPGLGDTAMYLCATSREVRGGNQPQHFGDGTRLSIL.

The gene calls are TRBV9 and TRBJ2-7; D uncertain. This CDR3 has 13 residues. Between the trimmed V and J ends, which lost 2 bases and 2 bases, there was a span of 8 bases. The germline gives CDR1 SGDLS, CDR2 YYNGEE. The chain's CDR3 is CASSVGPTYEQYF. The CDR3 DNA reads TGTGCCAGCAGCGTCGGGCCCACCTACGAGCAGTACTTC.

This clone has only a few counts. The chain links TRBV29-1 to TRBJ2-5, with D tentatively TRBD2 (6 bases). The CDR3 spans 12 residues. Trimming pared 3 bases from V and 1 base from J, leaving 6 bases between. Germline V gene lookup returns CDR1 SQVTM and CDR2 ANQGSEA. CDR3 region: CSVEGLQETQYF. DNA of the CDR3: TGCAGCGTTGAGGGACTCCAAGAGACCCAGTACTTC. Supplemented by reference TRBV29-1 and TRBJ2-5, the full variable domain reads SAVISQKPSRDICQRGTSLTIQCQVDSQVTMMFWYRQQPGQSLTLIATANQGSEATYESGFVIDKFPISRPNLTFSTLTVSNMSPEDSSIYLCSVEGLQETQYFGPGTRLLVL.

The chain uses TRBV29-1 and TRBJ2-6; a weak D match, TRBD2 (6 bases). The length of the CDR3 is 17 residues. Germline V gene data show CDR1 as SQVTM and CDR2 as ANQGSEA. Deletions cut 7 bases from V and 0 bases from J, with 19 bases between. The CDR3 sequence: CSAHSGYTYSGANVLTF. The DNA of the CDR3 is TGCAGCGCTCACAGCGGGTATACCTACTCTGGGGCCAACGTCCTGACTTTC.

The rearrangement links TRBV6-1 to TRBJ2-5; no clear D. This CDR3 contains 13 residues. CDR1 and CDR2 from the germline V gene are MNHNS and SASEGT. Trimming took 4 bases from V and 3 from J, leaving 9 bases between them. Written as DNA, the CDR3 is TGTGCCAGCAGTGTCCTCGAAAAAGAGACCCAGTACTTC. Its protein product is CASSVLEKETQYF.

This clone has a handful of counts. The rearrangement joins TRBV30 to TRBJ2-4; tentatively, D is TRBD1 or TRBD2 (5 bases each). Germline V gene lookup returns CDR1 GTSNPN and CDR2 SVGIG (reference sequence). This CDR3 is built from 17 residues. The ends were cut back, 6 bases at V and 1 base at J, with 22 bases in the middle. The CDR3 DNA reads as TGTGCCTGCGCCACTTCCGGGACCCATTTGGCCAAAAACATTCAGTACTTC. This codes for CACATSGTHLAKNIQYF.

V is TRBV30 and J is TRBJ2-7; D unresolved. The CDR3 loop spans 16 amino acids. V was clipped by 0 bases and J by 2 bases, with 17 bases between them. Germline V gives CDR1 GTSNPN, CDR2 SVGIG (reference sequence). CDR3 nucleotide sequence: TGTGCCTGGAGTGTAGTTGATGCAAAAAGGCCCTACGAGCAGTACTTC. This gives the protein CAWSVVDAKRPYEQYF.

The chain uses TRBV25-1 and TRBJ2-7, with D hard to call. The V end was cut by 4 bases, the J end by 4 bases, with 11 bases between. In germline, CDR1 is MGHDK, CDR2 SYGVNS. This CDR3 is 13 amino acids long. The CDR3 is CASSASLIYEQYF. The CDR3 nucleotides are TGTGCCAGCAGTGCCTCACTTATTTACGAGCAGTACTTC.

CDR3 in amino acids: CASSLPAGNTEAFF. In DNA, the CDR3 is TGCGCCAGCAGCTTGCCCGCCGGGAACACTGAAGCTTTCTTT. V and J are TRBV5-1 and TRBJ1-1; D remains unclear. CDR3 size: 14 residues. CDR1 is SGHRS and CDR2 is YFSETQ in the germline V gene. The V gene lost 1 base and the J gene lost 1 base, with 8 bases spanning the gap.

This sequence joins TRBV7-2 and TRBJ2-3; D is ambiguous. V was shortened by 1 base and J by 6 bases, with 8 bases between the two germline ends. The germline V gene has CDR1 SGHTA and CDR2 FQGNSA. This CDR3 has 13 amino acids. The CDR3 nucleotides are TGTGCCAGCAGCTTAGTGCGGTTTGATACGCAGTATTTT. This encodes CASSLVRFDTQYF.

The V gene is TRBV11-2, the J gene TRBJ2-7; 8 positions agree with TRBD1. Losses at the gene ends were 7 bases for V and 0 bases for J; bases not matched to a gene: 5. CDR3 length equals 14 residues. Germline V gives CDR1 SGHAT, CDR2 FQNNGV. The CDR3 nucleotides are TGTGCCAGCAAACGGACAGGGAGCTCCTACGAGCAGTACTTC. It encodes CASKRTGSSYEQYF.

This clone appeared a few times. The genes are TRBV6-5 and TRBJ2-7, with D unresolved. Trimming cost V 0 bases and J 1 base, with 10 bases left between them. Per the germline V gene, CDR1 is MNHEY and CDR2 is SVGAGI. This CDR3 comprises 15 residues. CDR3 sequence reads: CASSYSTSGSYEQYF. Here the CDR3 DNA reads TGTGCCAGCAGTTACTCGACGTCGGGTTCCTACGAGCAGTACTTC.

V gene TRBV29-1 combines with J gene TRBJ2-3; D unresolved. CDR1 is SQVTM and CDR2 is ANQGSEA in the germline V gene. The CDR3 totals 13 residues. The V end lost 3 bases, the J end lost 4 bases, and 11 bases lay between the germline ends. For the CDR3, the DNA is TGCAGCGTTGAGTCGACAAGGCCAGATACGCAGTATTTT. This sequence encodes CSVESTRPDTQYF.

The table lists this clone with a few counts. The chain recombines TRBV29-1 with TRBJ1-2; D gene ambiguous. CDR1 and CDR2 (germline): SQVTM, ANQGSEA. V shed 3 bases and J shed 8 bases, with 13 bases lying between them. The CDR3 contains 12 residues. DNA for the CDR3: TGCAGCGTTGATAGGGAGGGTGGAGGCTACACCTTC. It is translated as CSVDREGGGYTF.

Details on this clone: One end of the junction does not line up with germline, which may come from a read error. V usage is TRBV18 and J usage is TRBJ1-3, with a weak D call TRBD1 (5 bases). CDR1 is KGHSH and CDR2 is LQKENI in the germline V gene. CDR3 length: 13 amino acids. The CDR3, as DNA: TGTGCCAGCTCTATCGCCGATTCCCGGGACCGAAATTTT. Translating gives CASSIADSRDRNF. Full variable domain (outside the CDR3, taken from reference TRBV18 and TRBJ1-3): NAGVMQNPRHLVRRRGQEARLRCSPMKGHSHVYWYRQLPEEGLKFMVYLQKENIIDESGMPKERFSAEFPKEGPSILRIQQVVRGDSAAYFCASSIADSRDRNFGEGSWLTVV.

The rearrangement joins TRBV29-1 to TRBJ2-2, with a tentative D call TRBD1 (7 bases). This CDR3 has 13 residues. Germline V lookup: CDR1 SQVTM, CDR2 ANQGSEA. V lost 5 bases and J 3 bases, leaving 10 bases between the germline ends. DNA of the CDR3: TGCAGCGTTTCCAGGGGGGACACCGGGGAGCTGTTTTTT. Its protein is CSVSRGDTGELFF.

This clone was seen more than once but under ten times. The chain joins TRBV2 to TRBJ2-7, with TRBD1 identical over 7 bases. The ends lost 5 bases at V and 5 bases at J; junction bases unmatched: 9. The CDR3 totals 14 residues. Germline assignment: CDR1 SNHLY and CDR2 FYNNEI. CDR3 nucleotides: TGTGCCAGCAGTAGGGGGCCAAAGGGCGACGAGCAGTACTTC. It codes for CASSRGPKGDEQYF. The complete variable domain, with remaining parts taken from reference TRBV2 and TRBJ2-7, reads EPEVTQTPSHQVTQMGQEVILRCVPISNHLYFYWYRQILGQKVEFLVSFYNNEISEKSEIFDDQFSVERPDGSNFTLKIRSTKLEDSAMYFCASSRGPKGDEQYFGPGTRLTVT.

This chain links TRBV9 with TRBJ2-1, with D perhaps TRBD2 (6 bases). The length of the CDR3 is 16 residues. Per germline, CDR1 SGDLS and CDR2 YYNGEE. V was shortened by 4 bases and J by 1 base, with 15 bases between the two germline ends. CDR3 DNA sequence: TGTGCCAGCAGCCCAGTCCCGGGGACTTCCTACAATGAGCAGTTCTTC. Translating it yields CASSPVPGTSYNEQFF.

This clone was found a few times. This rearrangement joins TRBV2 to TRBJ2-2; possible D gene TRBD1, 5 bases. Germline assignment: CDR1 SNHLY and CDR2 FYNNEI. V was pared by 0 bases and J by 2 bases, with 13 bases between. The CDR3 extends over 17 amino acids. The CDR3, as DNA: TGTGCCAGCAGTGAAGCGCCCCAGGGATTCAACACCGGGGAGCTGTTTTTT. Residues: CASSEAPQGFNTGELFF.

CDR3 loop: CASSRSYTDTQYF. In nucleotides, the CDR3 is TGTGCCAGCAGCCGGAGCTACACAGATACGCAGTATTTT. This chain joins TRBV7-2 and TRBJ2-3; D is unclear. V lost 5 bases, J lost 2 bases, and 8 bases lay in between. Germline lookup yields CDR1 SGHTA and CDR2 FQGNSA. This CDR3 is built from 13 residues. Full variable domain (outside the CDR3, taken from reference TRBV7-2 and TRBJ2-3): GAGVSQSPSNKVTEKGKDVELRCDPISGHTALYWYRQSLGQGLEFLIYFQGNSAPDKSGLPSDRFSAERTGGSVSTLTIQRTQQEDSAVYLCASSRSYTDTQYFGPGTRLTVL.

Details on this clone: Other DNA sequences in the same sample also yield this CDR3. The CDR3, as DNA: TGCAGCGTTGAGGGGGTAAATGGCTACACCTTC. Translating it yields CSVEGVNGYTF. This chain joins TRBV29-1 and TRBJ1-2; D is possibly TRBD1 (5 bases). V lost 3 bases and J 6 bases, leaving 8 bases between the germline ends. The CDR3 loop spans 11 amino acids. Per germline, CDR1 SQVTM and CDR2 ANQGSEA.

The sample holds a few counts of this clone. The rearrangement uses TRBV5-1 and TRBJ2-1; tentatively, D is TRBD2 (5 bases). The V gene lost 1 base and the J gene lost 5 bases, with 7 bases spanning the gap. CDR3 length equals 13 residues. Germline CDR1 is SGHRS and CDR2 is YFSETQ. The CDR3 reads CASSLFGDNEQFF. DNA for the CDR3: TGCGCCAGCAGCTTGTTCGGGGACAATGAGCAGTTCTTC.

The chain joins TRBV19 to TRBJ2-2, with 8 bases matching TRBD1. CDR3 size: 16 residues. CDR1 and CDR2 from the germline V gene are LNHDA and SQIVND (reference sequence). The trim removed 3 bases at V and 1 base at J, leaving 4 bases unmatched. The CDR3 sequence: CASSIRTGLNTGELFF. The CDR3 bases are TGTGCCAGTAGTATCAGGACAGGGTTGAACACCGGGGAGCTGTTTTTT.

The rearrangement uses TRBV12-5 and TRBJ2-3, with a weak D call TRBD1 (6 bases). The CDR3 extends over 13 amino acids. Looked up from germline, CDR1 is LGHNT and CDR2 is FRNRAP. V gave up 6 bases and J gave up 1 base, with 8 bases separating them. CDR3: CASGEGGTDTQYF. DNA for the CDR3: TGTGCTAGTGGCGAGGGGGGCACAGATACGCAGTATTTT.

This chain joins TRBV5-1 and TRBJ2-5, with TRBD2 as a possible D gene (5 bases). In germline, CDR1 is SGHRS, CDR2 YFSETQ. V gave up 1 base and J gave up 5 bases, with 12 bases separating them. This CDR3 contains 14 residues. CDR3 DNA: TGCGCCAGCAGCTTGTGGGGAGTTCGGGAGACCCAGTACTTC. Amino acid sequence: CASSLWGVRETQYF. Variable domain in full (rest from reference TRBV5-1 and TRBJ2-5): KAGVTQTPRYLIKTRGQQVTLSCSPISGHRSVSWYQQTPGQGLQFLFEYFSETQRNKGNFPGRFSGRQFSNSRSEMNVSTLELGDSALYLCASSLWGVRETQYFGPGTRLLVL.